These 20 T cell receptor beta chains were sequenced from one sample in a study of blood T cells in healthy people across ages. A sample-barcoded 5' primer and a J-beta primer mix were used in a second PCR of roughly 7 to 12 cycles. From the 5' RACE reads, TCRdb called clonotypes with MiXCR, one entry per CDR3 protein. Seen here are hundreds of thousands of distinct CDR3 sequences, approximately 30% observed once, and the top ten hold around a sixth. Source material: blood. These receptors originate from an elderly woman in good health.

This clonotype was observed at least ten times. This chain joins TRBV20-1 and TRBJ2-3, with TRBD2 matching over 7 bases. The CDR3 covers 14 residues. CDR1 is DFQATT, CDR2 SNEGSKA, per germline (reference sequence). V dropped 1 base and J dropped 1; count of bases not matched to a gene: 2. The CDR3 DNA reads TGCAGTGCTAGAGGCGCGGGGGGCACAGATACGCAGTATTTT. Protein product: CSARGAGGTDTQYF.

This clonotype showed up many times. The chain couples TRBV7-2 to TRBJ2-5; D unresolved. The germline V gene has CDR1 SGHTA and CDR2 FQGNSA. CDR3 length equals 15 residues. The V end lost 5 bases, the J end lost 1 base, and 14 bases lay between the germline ends. The CDR3 protein is CASSPEARVQETQYF. CDR3 bases: TGTGCCAGCAGCCCCGAGGCCCGGGTCCAAGAGACCCAGTACTTC.

Remarks on this clonotype: A clone one base away is much larger, so this may be a read error. The CDR3 spells CASSIATGETQYF. The DNA of the CDR3 is TGTGCCAGCAGCATAGCGACGGGGGAGACCCAGTACTTC. J is TRBJ2-7 and V is TRBV5-4; D possibly corresponds to TRBD2 (5 bases). Gene TRBJ2-5 matches the end of the DNA better, so the J call may be wrong. This CDR3 region has 13 residues. Per the germline V gene, CDR1 is SGHNT and CDR2 is YYREEE (reference sequence).

The chain employs TRBV5-1 and TRBJ2-7; the D is unclear. The germline V and J ends were trimmed by 0 bases and 3 bases, with 16 bases remaining between them. In germline, CDR1 is SGHRS, CDR2 YFSETQ. This CDR3 contains 16 residues. CDR3 in amino acids: CASSLAFLGTDYEQYF. CDR3 coding DNA: TGCGCCAGCAGCTTGGCCTTCTTAGGCACAGACTACGAGCAGTACTTC.

This clonotype came up a few times. The chain links TRBV6-1 to TRBJ2-2; D perhaps matches TRBD1 (6 bases). CDR1 is MNHNS and CDR2 is SASEGT in the germline V gene. With 7 bases removed from V and 1 base from J, the gap between germline ends came to 16 bases. This CDR3 has 16 residues. CDR3 DNA sequence: TGTGCCAGCAAATCAGGGGCCTCGAGGAACACCGGGGAGCTGTTTTTT. It codes for CASKSGASRNTGELFF.

In regard to this clonotype: A read error may explain this, as a much larger clone is one base away. The chain is built from TRBV20-1 and TRBJ1-4, with TRBD1 matching over 7 bases. This CDR3 contains 16 residues. Germline V gene sequence: CDR1 DFQATT, CDR2 SNEGSKA (reference sequence). With V trimmed by 0 bases and J by 8 bases, 12 bases remained unmatched. CDR3 nucleotides: TGCAGTGCTAGAGAGACCCCCGAGACAGGGCAGGAAAAACTGTTTTTT. Translating it yields CSARETPETGQEKLFF.

This clonotype was recorded a few times. The chain employs TRBV20-1 and TRBJ1-6; maybe TRBD1 (5 bases). This CDR3 has 16 residues. Trimming took off 1 base at V and 8 bases at J, with 18 bases between the two ends. In germline, CDR1 is DFQATT, CDR2 SNEGSKA (reference sequence). CDR3 DNA sequence: TGCAGTGCTAGAGTCCCTGGAGGTGGGGGTTATTCACCCCTCCACTTT. Its protein product is CSARVPGGGGYSPLHF.

Many counts were recorded for this clonotype. V and J are TRBV20-1 and TRBJ1-2; D is perhaps TRBD1 (6 bases). CDR1 and CDR2 from the germline V gene are DFQATT and SNEGSKA (reference sequence). The CDR3 is 14 residues long. V lost 3 bases and J lost 1, with 12 bases in between. CDR3: CSASVTGSNYGYTF. Here the CDR3 DNA reads TGCAGTGCTAGTGTTACAGGGAGTAACTATGGCTACACCTTC.

This clonotype was detected many times. The rearrangement joins TRBV27 to TRBJ1-6; D ambiguous. Germline CDR1 MNHEY, CDR2 SMNVEV (reference sequence). The CDR3 length is 13 residues. V was shortened by 2 bases and J by 8 bases, with 7 bases between the two germline ends. This CDR3 is CASSLVTDSPLHF. In DNA form, the CDR3 reads TGTGCCAGCAGTTTAGTTACAGATTCACCCCTCCACTTT.

The chain employs TRBV28 and TRBJ2-5; perhaps TRBD1 as D (5 bases). This CDR3 has 15 residues. The germline CDR1 and CDR2 sequences are MDHEN and SYDVKM. V was cut by 6 bases and J by 1 base, with 15 bases left in between. The CDR3 DNA follows: TGTGCCAGCAGCCAGATAGTGGGGCCCCAAGAGACCCAGTACTTC. This translates into CASSQIVGPQETQYF. Variable domain in full (rest from reference TRBV28 and TRBJ2-5): DVKVTQSSRYLVKRTGEKVFLECVQDMDHENMFWYRQDPGLGLRLIYFSYDVKMKEKGDIPEGYSVSREKKERFSLILESASTNQTSMYLCASSQIVGPQETQYFGPGTRLLVL.

In this sample, this clonotype turned up many times. This chain connects TRBV4-2 to TRBJ2-5; 10 nucleotides line up with TRBD1. J was trimmed by 2 bases and V by 1 base; bases with no gene match: 1. The CDR3 is made up of 15 amino acids. Germline CDR1 is LGHNA and CDR2 is YNFKEQ. The CDR3 nucleotides are TGTGCCAGCAGCCAAGGACAGGGGGCGCAAGAGACCCAGTACTTC. It codes for CASSQGQGAQETQYF.

The chain joins TRBV7-6 to TRBJ1-2; D gene unclear. The CDR3 totals 14 residues. V was pared by 5 bases and J by 4 bases, with 14 bases between. CDR1 is SGHVS and CDR2 is FNYEAQ in the germline V gene. DNA for the CDR3: TGTGCCAGCAGCCCGACGAACGCGTGCTATGGCTACACCTTC. This translates into CASSPTNACYGYTF.

This clonotype showed up many times. The genes are TRBV7-2 and TRBJ2-5; the D gene is possibly TRBD1 (5 bases). Germline assignment: CDR1 SGHTA and CDR2 FQGNSA. This CDR3 comprises 15 residues. The V end lost 5 bases, the J end lost 3 bases, and 16 bases lay between the germline ends. The CDR3 here is CASSLLGRTKETQYF. The CDR3 nucleotides are TGTGCCAGCAGCCTCCTAGGGCGGACAAAAGAGACCCAGTACTTC.

On this clonotype: A much more abundant neighbour one base away suggests this may be a read error. The genes are TRBV29-1 and TRBJ2-7; D is perhaps TRBD1 or TRBD2 (5 bases each). V lost 0 bases, J lost 6 bases, and 6 bases lay in between. The CDR3 has 11 amino acids. CDR1 is SQVTM and CDR2 is ANQGSEA in the germline V gene. CDR3 residues: CSVEDGGEQYF. In DNA, the CDR3 is TGCAGCGTTGAAGATGGGGGCGAGCAGTACTTC.

The chain employs TRBV20-1 and TRBJ2-4; D is possibly TRBD2 (6 bases). Near its end, the DNA agrees better with TRBJ2-7, so the J call may be wrong. This CDR3 region has 15 residues. Germline CDR1 reads DFQATT; CDR2 reads SNEGSKA (reference sequence). CDR3: CSARAGLLFSYEQYF. The CDR3 DNA follows: TGCAGTGCTAGGGCGGGACTTCTATTCTCCTACGAGCAGTACTTC.

The chain joins TRBV10-3 to TRBJ2-2; TRBD2 matches 7 bases. The germline gives CDR1 ENHRY, CDR2 SYGVKD. This CDR3 is 12 amino acids long. Trimming removed 6 bases from V and 8 bases from J; junction bases left unmatched: 3. CDR3 sequence (DNA): TGTGCCATCAGGCGACTAGCTGGGGAGCTGTTTTTT. It encodes CAIRRLAGELFF.

Points on this clonotype: This may be a read error, as it is one base from a much larger clone. The CDR3 reads CASSLSDYEQFF. The DNA of the CDR3 is TGTGCCAGCAGTCTGTCGGACTACGAGCAGTTCTTC. The genes are TRBV28 and TRBJ2-1; possibly TRBD2 for D (6 bases). The germline V and J ends were trimmed by 5 bases and 10 bases, with 12 bases remaining between them. Germline CDR1 and CDR2: MDHEN and SYDVKM. The CDR3 contains 12 residues. Filled out from reference TRBV28 and TRBJ2-1, the complete variable domain reads DVKVTQSSRYLVKRTGEKVFLECVQDMDHENMFWYRQDPGLGLRLIYFSYDVKMKEKGDIPEGYSVSREKKERFSLILESASTNQTSMYLCASSLSDYEQFFGPGTRLTVL.

This clonotype was observed many times. The chain joins TRBV11-2 to TRBJ2-1; D is uncertain. Trimming removed 4 bases from V and 12 bases from J, with 13 bases in between. The CDR3 runs 12 residues. Looked up from germline, CDR1 is SGHAT and CDR2 is FQNNGV. Here the CDR3 DNA reads TGTGCCAGCAGCTCAACCCGGACGGGGCAGTTCTTC. This encodes CASSSTRTGQFF.

This clonotype was observed at least ten times. V usage is TRBV29-1 and J usage is TRBJ2-5; D possibly corresponds to TRBD1 (6 bases). The CDR3 sequence is 15 residues long. With 4 bases removed from V and 4 bases from J, the gap between germline ends came to 19 bases. The germline V gene has CDR1 SQVTM and CDR2 ANQGSEA. The CDR3 here is CSVGTGILRGETQYF. The CDR3 DNA reads as TGCAGCGTTGGAACCGGGATACTCAGGGGAGAGACCCAGTACTTC.

This clonotype came up many times. This rearrangement joins TRBV6-1 to TRBJ1-1; 7 positions agree with TRBD1. CDR1 and CDR2 from the germline V gene are MNHNS and SASEGT. J lost 4 bases, V lost 3 bases, and 5 bases had no gene match. CDR3 length: 14 residues. The CDR3 nucleotides are TGTGCCAGCAGTGACCCAGGGGGGTTCACTGAAGCTTTCTTT. It encodes CASSDPGGFTEAFF.